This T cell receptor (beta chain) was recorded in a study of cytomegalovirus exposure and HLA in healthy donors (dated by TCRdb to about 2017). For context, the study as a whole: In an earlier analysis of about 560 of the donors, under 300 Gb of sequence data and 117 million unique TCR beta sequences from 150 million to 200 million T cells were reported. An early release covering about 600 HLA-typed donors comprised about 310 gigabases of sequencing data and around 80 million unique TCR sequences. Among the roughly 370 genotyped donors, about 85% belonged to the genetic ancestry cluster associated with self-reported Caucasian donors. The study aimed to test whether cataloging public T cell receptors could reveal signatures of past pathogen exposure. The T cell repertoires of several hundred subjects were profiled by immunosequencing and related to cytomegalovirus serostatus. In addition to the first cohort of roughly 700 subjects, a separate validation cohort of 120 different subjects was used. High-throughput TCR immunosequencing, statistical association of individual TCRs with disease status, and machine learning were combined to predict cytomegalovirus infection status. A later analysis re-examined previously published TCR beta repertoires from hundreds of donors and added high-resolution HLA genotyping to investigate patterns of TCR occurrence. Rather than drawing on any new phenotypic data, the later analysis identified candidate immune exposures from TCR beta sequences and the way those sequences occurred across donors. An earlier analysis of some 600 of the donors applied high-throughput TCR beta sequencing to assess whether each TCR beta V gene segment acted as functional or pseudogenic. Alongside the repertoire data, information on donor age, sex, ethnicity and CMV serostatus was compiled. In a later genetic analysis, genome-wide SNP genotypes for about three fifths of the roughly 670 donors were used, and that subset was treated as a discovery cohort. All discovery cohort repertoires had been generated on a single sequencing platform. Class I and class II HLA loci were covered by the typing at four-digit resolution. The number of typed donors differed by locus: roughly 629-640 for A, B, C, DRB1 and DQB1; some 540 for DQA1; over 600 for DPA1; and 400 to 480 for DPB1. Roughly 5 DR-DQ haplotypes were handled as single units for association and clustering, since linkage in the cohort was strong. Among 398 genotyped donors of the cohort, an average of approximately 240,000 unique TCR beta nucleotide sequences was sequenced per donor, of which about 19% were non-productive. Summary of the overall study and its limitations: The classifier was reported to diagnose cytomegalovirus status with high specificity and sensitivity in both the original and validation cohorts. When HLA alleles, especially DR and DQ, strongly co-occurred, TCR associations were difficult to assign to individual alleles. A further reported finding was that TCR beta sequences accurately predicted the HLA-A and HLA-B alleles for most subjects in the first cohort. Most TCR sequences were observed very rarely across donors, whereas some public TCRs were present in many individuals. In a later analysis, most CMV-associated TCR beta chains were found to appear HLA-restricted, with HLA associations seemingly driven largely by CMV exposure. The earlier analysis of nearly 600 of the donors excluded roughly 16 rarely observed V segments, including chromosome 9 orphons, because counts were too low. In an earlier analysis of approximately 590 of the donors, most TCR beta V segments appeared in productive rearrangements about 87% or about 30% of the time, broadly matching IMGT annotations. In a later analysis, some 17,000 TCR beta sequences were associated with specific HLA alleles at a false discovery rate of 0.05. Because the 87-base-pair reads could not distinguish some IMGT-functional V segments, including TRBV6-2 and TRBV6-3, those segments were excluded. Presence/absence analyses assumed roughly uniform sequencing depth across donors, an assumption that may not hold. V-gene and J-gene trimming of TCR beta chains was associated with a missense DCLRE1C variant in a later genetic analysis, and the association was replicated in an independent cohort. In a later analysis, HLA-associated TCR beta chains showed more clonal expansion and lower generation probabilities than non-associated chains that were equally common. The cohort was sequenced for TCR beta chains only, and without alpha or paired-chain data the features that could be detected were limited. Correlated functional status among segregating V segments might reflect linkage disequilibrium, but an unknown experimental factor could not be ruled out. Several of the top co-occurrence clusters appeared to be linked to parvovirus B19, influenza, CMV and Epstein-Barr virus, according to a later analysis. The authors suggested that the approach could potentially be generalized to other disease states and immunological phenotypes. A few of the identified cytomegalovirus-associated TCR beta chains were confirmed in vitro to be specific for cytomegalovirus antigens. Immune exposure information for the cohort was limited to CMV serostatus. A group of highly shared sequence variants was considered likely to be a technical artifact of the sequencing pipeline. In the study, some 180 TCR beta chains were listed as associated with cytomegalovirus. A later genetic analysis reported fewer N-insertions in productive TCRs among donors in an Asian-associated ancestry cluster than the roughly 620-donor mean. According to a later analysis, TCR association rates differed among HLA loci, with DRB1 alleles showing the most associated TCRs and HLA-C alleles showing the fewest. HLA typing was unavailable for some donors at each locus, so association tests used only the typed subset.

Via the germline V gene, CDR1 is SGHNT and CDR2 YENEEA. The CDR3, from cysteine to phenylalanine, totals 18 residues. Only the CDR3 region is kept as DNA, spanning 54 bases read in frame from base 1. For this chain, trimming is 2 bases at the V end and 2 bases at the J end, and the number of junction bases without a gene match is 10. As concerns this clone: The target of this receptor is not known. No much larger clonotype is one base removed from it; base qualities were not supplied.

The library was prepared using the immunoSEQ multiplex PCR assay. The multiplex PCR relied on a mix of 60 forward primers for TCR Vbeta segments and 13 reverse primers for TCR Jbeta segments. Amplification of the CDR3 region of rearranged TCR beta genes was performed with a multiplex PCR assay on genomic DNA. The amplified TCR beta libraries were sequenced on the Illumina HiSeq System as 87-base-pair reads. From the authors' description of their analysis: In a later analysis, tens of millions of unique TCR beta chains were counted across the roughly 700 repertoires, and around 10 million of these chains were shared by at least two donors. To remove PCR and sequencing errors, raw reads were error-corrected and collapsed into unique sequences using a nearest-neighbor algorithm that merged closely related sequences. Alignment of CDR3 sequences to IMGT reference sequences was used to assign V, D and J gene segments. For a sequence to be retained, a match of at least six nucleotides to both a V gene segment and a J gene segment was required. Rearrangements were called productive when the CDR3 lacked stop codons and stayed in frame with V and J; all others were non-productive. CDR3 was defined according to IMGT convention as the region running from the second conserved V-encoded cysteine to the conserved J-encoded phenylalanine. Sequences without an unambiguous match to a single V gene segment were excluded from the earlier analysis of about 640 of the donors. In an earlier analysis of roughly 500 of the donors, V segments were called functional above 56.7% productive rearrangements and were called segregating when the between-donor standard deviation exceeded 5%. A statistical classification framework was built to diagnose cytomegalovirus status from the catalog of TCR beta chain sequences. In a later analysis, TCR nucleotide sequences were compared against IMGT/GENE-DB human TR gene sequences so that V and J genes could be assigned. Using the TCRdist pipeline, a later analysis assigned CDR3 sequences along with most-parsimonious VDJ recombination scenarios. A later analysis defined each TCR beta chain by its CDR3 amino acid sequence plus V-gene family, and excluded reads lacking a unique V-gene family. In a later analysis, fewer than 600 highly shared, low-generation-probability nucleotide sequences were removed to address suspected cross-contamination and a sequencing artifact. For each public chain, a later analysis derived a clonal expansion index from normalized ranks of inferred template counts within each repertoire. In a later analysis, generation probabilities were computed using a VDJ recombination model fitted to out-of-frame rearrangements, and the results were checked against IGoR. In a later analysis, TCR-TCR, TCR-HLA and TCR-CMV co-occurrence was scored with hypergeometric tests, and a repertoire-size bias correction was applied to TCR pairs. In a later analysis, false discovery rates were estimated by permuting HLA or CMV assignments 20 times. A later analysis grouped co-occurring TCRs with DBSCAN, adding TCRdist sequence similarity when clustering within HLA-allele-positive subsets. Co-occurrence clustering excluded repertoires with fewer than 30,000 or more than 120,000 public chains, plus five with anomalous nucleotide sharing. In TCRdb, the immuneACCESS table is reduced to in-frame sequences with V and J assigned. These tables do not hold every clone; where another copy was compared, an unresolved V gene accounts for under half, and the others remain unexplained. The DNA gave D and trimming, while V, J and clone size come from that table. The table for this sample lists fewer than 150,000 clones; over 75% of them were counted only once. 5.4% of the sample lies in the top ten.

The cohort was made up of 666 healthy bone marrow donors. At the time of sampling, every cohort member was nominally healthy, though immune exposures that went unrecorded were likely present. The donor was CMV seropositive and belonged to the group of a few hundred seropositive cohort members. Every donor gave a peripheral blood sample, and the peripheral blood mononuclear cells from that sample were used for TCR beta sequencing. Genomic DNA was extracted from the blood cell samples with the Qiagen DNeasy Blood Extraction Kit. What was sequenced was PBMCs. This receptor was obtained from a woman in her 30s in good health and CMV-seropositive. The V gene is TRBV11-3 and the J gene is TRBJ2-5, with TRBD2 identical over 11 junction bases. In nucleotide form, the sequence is TGTGCCAGCAGCTTAATGCGCACTAGCGGGGGATATCAAGAGACCCAGTACTTC. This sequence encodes CASSLMRTSGGYQETQYF.